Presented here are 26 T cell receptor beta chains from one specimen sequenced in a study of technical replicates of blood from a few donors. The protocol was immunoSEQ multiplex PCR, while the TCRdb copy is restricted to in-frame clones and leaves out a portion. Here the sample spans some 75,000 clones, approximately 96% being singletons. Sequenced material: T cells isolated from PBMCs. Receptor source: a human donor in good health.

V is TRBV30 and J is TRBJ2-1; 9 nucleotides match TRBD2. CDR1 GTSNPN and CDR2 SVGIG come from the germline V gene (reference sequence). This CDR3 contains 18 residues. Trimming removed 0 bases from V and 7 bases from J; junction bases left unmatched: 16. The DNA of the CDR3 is TGTGCCTGGAGTGTACAGGGCCCTTCTAGCGGGATATGGAATGAGCAGTTCTTC. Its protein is CAWSVQGPSSGIWNEQFF.

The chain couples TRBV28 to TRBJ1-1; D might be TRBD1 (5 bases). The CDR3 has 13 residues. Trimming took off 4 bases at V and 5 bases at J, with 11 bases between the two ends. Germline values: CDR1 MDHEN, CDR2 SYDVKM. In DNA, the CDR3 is TGTGCCAGCAGTTGGACAATGGGGACTGAAGCTTTCTTT. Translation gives CASSWTMGTEAFF.

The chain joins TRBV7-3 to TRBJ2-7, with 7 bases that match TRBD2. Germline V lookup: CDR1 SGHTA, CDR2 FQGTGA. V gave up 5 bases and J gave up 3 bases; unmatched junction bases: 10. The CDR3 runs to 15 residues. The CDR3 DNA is TGTGCCAGCAGCCCCGGAGGCGGGAGTGGCTACGAGCAGTACTTC. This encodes CASSPGGGSGYEQYF. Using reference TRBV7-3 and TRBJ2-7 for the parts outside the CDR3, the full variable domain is GAGVSQTPSNKVTEKGKYVELRCDPISGHTALYWYRQSLGQGPEFLIYFQGTGAADDSGLPNDRFFAVRPEGSVSTLKIQRTERGDSAVYLCASSPGGGSGYEQYFGPGTRLTVT.

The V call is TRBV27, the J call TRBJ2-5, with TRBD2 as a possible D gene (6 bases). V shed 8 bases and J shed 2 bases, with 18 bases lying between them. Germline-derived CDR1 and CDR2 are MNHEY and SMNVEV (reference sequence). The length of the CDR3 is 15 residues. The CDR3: CASATFWGEQETQYF. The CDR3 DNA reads TGTGCCAGCGCCACGTTTTGGGGGGAACAAGAGACCCAGTACTTC.

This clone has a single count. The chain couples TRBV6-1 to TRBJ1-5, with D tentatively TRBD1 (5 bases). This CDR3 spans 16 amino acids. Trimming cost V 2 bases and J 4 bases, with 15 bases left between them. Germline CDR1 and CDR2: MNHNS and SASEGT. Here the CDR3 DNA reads TGTGCCAGCAGTGAAACGAGTGGGGGGGGGAATCAGCCCCAGCATTTT. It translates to CASSETSGGGNQPQHF.

CDR3 bases: TGTGCCAGCAGCGGTACAGGGGCAGGGAGTCAGCCCCAGCATTTT. This sequence encodes CASSGTGAGSQPQHF. The chain is built from TRBV28 and TRBJ1-5, with 7 bases matching TRBD1. This CDR3 is 15 amino acids long. Trimming removed 6 bases from V and 6 bases from J; junction bases left unmatched: 11. Germline V gives CDR1 MDHEN, CDR2 SYDVKM.

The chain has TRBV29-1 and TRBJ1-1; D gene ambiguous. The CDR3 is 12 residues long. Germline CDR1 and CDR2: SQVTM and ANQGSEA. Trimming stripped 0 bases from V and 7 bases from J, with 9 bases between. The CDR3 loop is CSVEERVDEAFF. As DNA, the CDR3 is TGCAGCGTTGAAGAGAGGGTAGATGAAGCTTTCTTT.

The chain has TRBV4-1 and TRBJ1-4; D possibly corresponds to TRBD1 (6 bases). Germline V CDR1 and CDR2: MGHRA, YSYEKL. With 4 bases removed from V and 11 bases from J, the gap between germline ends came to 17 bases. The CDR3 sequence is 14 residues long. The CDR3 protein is CASSPRAGGQKLFF. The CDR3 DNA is TGCGCCAGCAGCCCACGAGCCGGGGGGCAGAAACTGTTTTTT.

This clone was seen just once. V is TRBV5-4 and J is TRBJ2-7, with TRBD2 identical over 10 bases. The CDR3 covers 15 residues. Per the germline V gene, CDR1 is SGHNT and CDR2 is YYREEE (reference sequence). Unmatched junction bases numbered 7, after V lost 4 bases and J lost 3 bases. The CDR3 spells CASSQTSGANYEQYF. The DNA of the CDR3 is TGTGCCAGCAGCCAAACTAGCGGGGCTAACTACGAGCAGTACTTC.

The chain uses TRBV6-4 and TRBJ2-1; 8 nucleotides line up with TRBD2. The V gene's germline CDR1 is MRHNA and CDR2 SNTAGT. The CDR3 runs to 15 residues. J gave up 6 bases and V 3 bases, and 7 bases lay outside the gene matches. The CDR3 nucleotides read TGTGCCAGCAGTGAAGGCAAGAGCGGGGGCAATGAGCAGTTCTTC. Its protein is CASSEGKSGGNEQFF.

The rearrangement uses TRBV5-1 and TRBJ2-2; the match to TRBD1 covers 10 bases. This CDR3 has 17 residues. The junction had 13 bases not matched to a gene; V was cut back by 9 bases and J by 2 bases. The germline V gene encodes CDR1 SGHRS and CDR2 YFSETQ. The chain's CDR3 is CATAGTGDRYNTGELFF. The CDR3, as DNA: TGCGCCACCGCCGGGACAGGGGATCGATATAACACCGGGGAGCTGTTTTTT.

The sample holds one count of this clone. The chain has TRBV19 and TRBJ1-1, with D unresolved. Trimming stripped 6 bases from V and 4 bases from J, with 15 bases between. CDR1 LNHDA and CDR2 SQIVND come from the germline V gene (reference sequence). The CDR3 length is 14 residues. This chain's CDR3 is CASSPPAGITEAFF. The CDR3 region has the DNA TGTGCCAGTAGCCCCCCTGCGGGGATCACTGAAGCTTTCTTT.

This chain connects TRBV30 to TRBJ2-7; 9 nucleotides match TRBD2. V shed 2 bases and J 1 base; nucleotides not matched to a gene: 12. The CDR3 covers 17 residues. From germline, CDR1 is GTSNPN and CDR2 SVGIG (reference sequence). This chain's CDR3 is CAWSLRRGRALSYEQYF. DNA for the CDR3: TGTGCCTGGAGTCTCCGTCGCGGGAGGGCCCTGTCCTACGAGCAGTACTTC.

The DNA for the CDR3 is TGTGCCAGTAGTCTCAGAGGATCGAACTATGGCTACACCTTC. It specifies CASSLRGSNYGYTF. The gene calls are TRBV19 and TRBJ1-2; D uncertain. Per the germline V gene, CDR1 is LNHDA and CDR2 is SQIVND (reference sequence). Trimming left V 5 bases short and J 2 bases short, with 12 bases between. The CDR3 consists of 14 residues.

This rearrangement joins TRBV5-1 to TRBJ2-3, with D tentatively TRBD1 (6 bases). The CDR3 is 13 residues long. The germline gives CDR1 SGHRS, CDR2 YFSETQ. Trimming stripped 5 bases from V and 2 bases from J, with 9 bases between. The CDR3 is CASSRGNTDTQYF. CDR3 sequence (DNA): TGCGCCAGCAGTAGGGGGAACACAGATACGCAGTATTTT.

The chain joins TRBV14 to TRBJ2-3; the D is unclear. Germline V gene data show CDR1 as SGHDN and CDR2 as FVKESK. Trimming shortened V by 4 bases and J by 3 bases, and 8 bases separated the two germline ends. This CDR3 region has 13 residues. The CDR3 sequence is CASSPVVTDTQYF. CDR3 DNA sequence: TGTGCCAGCAGCCCGGTAGTAACAGATACGCAGTATTTT.

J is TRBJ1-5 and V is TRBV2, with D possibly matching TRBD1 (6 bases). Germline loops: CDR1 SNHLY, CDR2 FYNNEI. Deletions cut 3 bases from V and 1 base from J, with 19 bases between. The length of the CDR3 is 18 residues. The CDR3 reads CASSDPNARGLSNQPQHF. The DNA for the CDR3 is TGTGCCAGCAGTGACCCAAATGCGCGGGGGCTGAGCAATCAGCCCCAGCATTTT.

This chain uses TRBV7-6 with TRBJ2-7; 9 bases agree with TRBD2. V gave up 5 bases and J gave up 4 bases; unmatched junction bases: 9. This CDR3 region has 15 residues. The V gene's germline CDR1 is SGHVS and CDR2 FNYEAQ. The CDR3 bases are TGTGCCAGCAGCCCCGGGACTAGCTCTCTGTACGAGCAGTACTTC. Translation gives CASSPGTSSLYEQYF.

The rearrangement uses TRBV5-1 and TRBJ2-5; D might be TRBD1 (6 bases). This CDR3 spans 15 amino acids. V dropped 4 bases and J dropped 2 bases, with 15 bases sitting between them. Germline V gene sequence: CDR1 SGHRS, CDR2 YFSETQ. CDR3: CASSLIGGSQETQYF. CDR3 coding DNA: TGCGCCAGCAGCCTTATAGGGGGTTCTCAAGAGACCCAGTACTTC.

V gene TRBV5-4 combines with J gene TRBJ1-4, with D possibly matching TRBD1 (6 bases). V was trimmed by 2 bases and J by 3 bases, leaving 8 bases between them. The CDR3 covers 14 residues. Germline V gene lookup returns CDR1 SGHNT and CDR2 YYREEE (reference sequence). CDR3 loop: CASSLGGANEKLFF. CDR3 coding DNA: TGTGCCAGCAGCTTAGGGGGAGCTAATGAAAAACTGTTTTTT.

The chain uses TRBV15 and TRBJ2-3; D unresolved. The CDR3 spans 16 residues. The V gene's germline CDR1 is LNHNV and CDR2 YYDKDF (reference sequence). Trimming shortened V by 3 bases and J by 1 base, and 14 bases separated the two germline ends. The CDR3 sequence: CATSSLIPAGTDTQYF. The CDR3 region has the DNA TGTGCCACCAGCAGTCTCATTCCCGCGGGCACAGATACGCAGTATTTT.

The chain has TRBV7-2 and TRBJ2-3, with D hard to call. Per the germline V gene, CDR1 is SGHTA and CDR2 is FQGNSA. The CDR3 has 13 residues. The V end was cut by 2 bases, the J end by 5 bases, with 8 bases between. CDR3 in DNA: TGTGCCAGCAGCTTAACACGTGGAGATACGCAGTATTTT. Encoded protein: CASSLTRGDTQYF.

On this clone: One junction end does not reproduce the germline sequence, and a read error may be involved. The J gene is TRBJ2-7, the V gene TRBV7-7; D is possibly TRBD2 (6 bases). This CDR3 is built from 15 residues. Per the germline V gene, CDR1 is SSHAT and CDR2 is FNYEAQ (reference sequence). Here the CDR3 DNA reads TGTGCTAGCAGCTTAGGTCCGGGAGAAGGCTACGAGCAGTACTTC. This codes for CASSLGPGEGYEQYF.

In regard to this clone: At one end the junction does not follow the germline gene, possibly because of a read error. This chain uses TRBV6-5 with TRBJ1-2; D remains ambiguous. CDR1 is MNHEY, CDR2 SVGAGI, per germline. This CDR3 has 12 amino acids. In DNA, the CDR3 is TGTGCCAGCAACAGTTACAGAATGCAGGTCTACTTC. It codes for CASNSYRMQVYF.

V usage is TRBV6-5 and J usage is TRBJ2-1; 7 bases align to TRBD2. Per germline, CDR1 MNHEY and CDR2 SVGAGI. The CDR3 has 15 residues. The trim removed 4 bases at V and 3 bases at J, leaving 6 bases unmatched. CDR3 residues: CASSSRAGFYNEQFF. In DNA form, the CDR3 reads TGTGCCAGCAGTTCTAGAGCGGGATTCTACAATGAGCAGTTCTTC.

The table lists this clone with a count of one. CDR3 region: CATRTVNTEAFF. The CDR3 DNA is TGTGCCACCAGAACAGTGAACACTGAAGCTTTCTTT. This chain uses TRBV15 with TRBJ1-1; no definite D call. The CDR3 runs to 12 residues. The V gene lost 6 bases and the J gene lost 0 bases, with 5 bases spanning the gap. Germline loops: CDR1 LNHNV, CDR2 YYDKDF (reference sequence).